By frequency in the sample, the clone carrying this T cell receptor beta chain is medium-sized (0.01 to 0.1%). No antigen is known for it. The V gene's germline CDR1 is SGDLS and CDR2 YYNGEE. The CDR3 covers 16 residues. The V gene end was trimmed by 3 bases and the J gene end by 0 bases; junction bases not matched to a gene: 6. The source of the sample is a study of metastatic and nonmetastatic thyroid tumors. TCRdb used MiXCR to call clones anew from the PCR reads. The sample includes 9,500 to 13,000 clones, approximately 32% seen only once; the top ten take 4.8%. Study-wide results and caveats: It was reported that TCR beta diversity was significantly higher in malignant thyroid tumors than benign nodules, in blood and tumor.

Until they underwent thyroid surgery, no patient had received any treatment. The chain has TRBV9 and TRBJ1-3; TRBD1 aligns across 7 bases. The sequenced material came from tumor tissue. The TCR comes from a female donor with papillary thyroid cancer or a benign thyroid nodule (not recorded which). Some clones in this sample may be carry-over from other donors' samples. The CDR3: CASSAYRGGSGNTIYF. CDR3 in DNA: TGTGCCAGCAGCGCATACAGGGGCGGCTCTGGAAACACCATATATTTT. Based on the CDR3 plus reference TRBV9 and TRBJ1-3, the full variable domain is DSGVTQTPKHLITATGQRVTLRCSPRSGDLSVYWYQQSLDQGLQFLIQYYNGEERAKGNILERFSAQQFPDLHSELNLSSLELGDSALYFCASSAYRGGSGNTIYFGEGSWLTVV.